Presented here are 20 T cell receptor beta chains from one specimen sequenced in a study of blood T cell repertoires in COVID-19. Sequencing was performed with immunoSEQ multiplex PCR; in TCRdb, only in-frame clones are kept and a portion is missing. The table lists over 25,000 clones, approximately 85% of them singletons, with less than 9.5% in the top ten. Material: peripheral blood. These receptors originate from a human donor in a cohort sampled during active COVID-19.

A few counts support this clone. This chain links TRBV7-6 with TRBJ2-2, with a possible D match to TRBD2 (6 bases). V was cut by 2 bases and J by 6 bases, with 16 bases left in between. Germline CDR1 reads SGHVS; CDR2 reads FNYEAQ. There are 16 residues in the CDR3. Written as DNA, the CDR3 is TGTGCCAGCAGCTTACCGGAGGGAGGTACGCCCGGGGAGCTGTTTTTT. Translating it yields CASSLPEGGTPGELFF.

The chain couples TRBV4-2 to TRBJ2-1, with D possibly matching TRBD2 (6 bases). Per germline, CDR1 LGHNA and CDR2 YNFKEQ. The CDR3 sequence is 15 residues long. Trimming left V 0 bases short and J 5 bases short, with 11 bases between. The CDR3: CASSQEPGLNNEQFF. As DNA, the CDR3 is TGTGCCAGCAGCCAAGAACCGGGACTTAACAATGAGCAGTTCTTC.

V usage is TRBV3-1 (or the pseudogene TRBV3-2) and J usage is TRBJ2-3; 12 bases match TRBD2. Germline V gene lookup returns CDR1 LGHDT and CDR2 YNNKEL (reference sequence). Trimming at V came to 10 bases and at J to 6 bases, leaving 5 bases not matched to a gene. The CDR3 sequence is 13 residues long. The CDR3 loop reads CAIGLAGSDTQYF. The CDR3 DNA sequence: TGTGCCATCGGACTAGCGGGATCGGATACGCAGTATTTT.

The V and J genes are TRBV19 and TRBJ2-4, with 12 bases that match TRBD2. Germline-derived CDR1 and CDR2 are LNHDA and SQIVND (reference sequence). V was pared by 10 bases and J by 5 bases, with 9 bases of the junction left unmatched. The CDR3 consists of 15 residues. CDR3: CATKTSGSSQNIQYF. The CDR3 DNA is TGTGCCACTAAGACTAGCGGGAGTTCCCAAAACATTCAGTACTTC.

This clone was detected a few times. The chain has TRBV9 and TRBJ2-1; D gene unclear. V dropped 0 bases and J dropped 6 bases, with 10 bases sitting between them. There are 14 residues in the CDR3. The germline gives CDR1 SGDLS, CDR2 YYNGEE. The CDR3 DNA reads TGTGCCAGCAGCGTAGATATGGGCAGCAATGAGCAGTTCTTC. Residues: CASSVDMGSNEQFF.

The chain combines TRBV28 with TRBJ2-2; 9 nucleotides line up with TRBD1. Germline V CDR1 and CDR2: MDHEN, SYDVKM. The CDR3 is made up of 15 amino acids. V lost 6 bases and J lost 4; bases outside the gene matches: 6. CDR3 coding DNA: TGTGCCAGCAGACTACAGGGGGCGCGCACCGGGGAGCTGTTTTTT. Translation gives CASRLQGARTGELFF.

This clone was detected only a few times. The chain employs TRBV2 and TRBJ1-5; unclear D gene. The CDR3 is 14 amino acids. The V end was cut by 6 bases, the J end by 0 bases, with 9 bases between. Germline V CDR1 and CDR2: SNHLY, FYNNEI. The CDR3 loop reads CASRGGISNQPQHF. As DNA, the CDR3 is TGTGCCAGCAGGGGAGGGATTAGCAATCAGCCCCAGCATTTT.

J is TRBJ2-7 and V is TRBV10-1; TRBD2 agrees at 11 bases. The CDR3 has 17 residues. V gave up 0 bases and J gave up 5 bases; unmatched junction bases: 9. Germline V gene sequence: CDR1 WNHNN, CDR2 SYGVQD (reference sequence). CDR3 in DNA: TGCGCCAGCAGTGAGTCGGCTAGCGGGGGGCTCTTGGACGAGCAGTACTTC. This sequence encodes CASSESASGGLLDEQYF.

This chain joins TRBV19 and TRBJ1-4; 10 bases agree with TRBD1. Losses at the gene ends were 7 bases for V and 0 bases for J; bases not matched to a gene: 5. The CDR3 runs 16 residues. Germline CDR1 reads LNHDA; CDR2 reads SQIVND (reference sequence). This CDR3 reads CASTLGQGATNEKLFF. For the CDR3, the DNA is TGTGCCAGTACCCTCGGACAGGGGGCAACTAATGAAAAACTGTTTTTT.

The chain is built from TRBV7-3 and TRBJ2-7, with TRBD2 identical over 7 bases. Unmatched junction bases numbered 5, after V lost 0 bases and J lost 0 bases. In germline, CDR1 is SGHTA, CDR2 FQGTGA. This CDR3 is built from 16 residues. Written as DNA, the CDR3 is TGTGCCAGCAGCTTAACGGGGGGGACCCTCTCCTACGAGCAGTACTTC. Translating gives CASSLTGGTLSYEQYF.

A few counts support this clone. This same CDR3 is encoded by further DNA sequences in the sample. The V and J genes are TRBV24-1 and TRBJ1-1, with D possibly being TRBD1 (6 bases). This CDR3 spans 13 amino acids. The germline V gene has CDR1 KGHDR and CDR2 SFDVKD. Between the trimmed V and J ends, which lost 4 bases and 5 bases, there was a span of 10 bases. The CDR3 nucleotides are TGTGCCACCAGTGACCCAACAGGGACTGAAGCTTTCTTT. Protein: CATSDPTGTEAFF.

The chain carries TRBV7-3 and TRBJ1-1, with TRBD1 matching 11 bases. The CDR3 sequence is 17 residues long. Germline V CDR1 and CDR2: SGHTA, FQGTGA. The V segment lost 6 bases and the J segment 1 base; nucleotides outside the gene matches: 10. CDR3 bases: TGTGCCAGCAGACAACAAGGGGACAGGGGGACGAACACTGAAGCTTTCTTT. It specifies CASRQQGDRGTNTEAFF.

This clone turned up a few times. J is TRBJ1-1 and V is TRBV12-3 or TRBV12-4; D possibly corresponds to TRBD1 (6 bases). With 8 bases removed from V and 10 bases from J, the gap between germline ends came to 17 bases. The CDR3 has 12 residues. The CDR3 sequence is CASRKVGAGAFF. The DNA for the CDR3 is TGTGCCAGCCGCAAGGTGGGGGCGGGAGCTTTCTTT.

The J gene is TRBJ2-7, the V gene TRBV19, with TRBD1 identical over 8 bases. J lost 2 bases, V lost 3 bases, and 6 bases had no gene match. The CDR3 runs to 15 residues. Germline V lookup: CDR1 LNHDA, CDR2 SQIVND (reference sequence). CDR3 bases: TGTGCCAGTAGTATGGGCAGGGGGCGACCCTACGAGCAGTACTTC. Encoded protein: CASSMGRGRPYEQYF.

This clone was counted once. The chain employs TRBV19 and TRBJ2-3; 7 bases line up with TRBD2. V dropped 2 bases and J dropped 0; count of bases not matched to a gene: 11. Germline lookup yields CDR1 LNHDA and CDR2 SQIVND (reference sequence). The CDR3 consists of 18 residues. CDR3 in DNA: TGTGCCAGTAGTATAAGGTTGGCTAGCGGTTTTAGCACAGATACGCAGTATTTT. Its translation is CASSIRLASGFSTDTQYF.

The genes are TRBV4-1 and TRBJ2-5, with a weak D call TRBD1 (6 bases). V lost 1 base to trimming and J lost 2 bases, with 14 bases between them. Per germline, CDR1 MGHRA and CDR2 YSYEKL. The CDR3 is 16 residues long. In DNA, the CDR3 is TGCGCCAGCAGCCAAGTAGCAAGAAGGGGGCAAGAGACCCAGTACTTC. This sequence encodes CASSQVARRGQETQYF.

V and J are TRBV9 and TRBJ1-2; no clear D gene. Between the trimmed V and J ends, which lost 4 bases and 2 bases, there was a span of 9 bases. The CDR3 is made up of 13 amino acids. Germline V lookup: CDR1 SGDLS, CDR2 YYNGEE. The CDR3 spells CASSPGENYGYTF. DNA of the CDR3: TGTGCCAGCAGCCCGGGAGAGAACTATGGCTACACCTTC.

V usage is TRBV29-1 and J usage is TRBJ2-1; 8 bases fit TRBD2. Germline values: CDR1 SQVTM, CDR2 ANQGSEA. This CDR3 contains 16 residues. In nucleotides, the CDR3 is TGCACCTCTCGGGGGGGCGGGTCTGACTCCTACAATGAGCAGTTCTTC. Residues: CTSRGGGSDSYNEQFF.

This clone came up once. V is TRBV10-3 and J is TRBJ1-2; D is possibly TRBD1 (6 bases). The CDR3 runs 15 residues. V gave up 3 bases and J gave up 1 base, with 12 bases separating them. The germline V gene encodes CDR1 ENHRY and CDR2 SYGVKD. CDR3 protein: CAISDSGRGNYGYTF. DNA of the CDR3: TGTGCCATCAGTGACTCGGGCAGGGGTAACTATGGCTACACCTTC.

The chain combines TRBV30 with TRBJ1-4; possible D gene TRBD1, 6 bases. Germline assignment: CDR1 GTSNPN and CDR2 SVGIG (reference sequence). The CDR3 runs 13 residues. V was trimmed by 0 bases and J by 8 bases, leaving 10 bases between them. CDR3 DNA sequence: TGTGCCTGGAGTGTACAGGGATCGGAAAAACTGTTTTTT. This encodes CAWSVQGSEKLFF.